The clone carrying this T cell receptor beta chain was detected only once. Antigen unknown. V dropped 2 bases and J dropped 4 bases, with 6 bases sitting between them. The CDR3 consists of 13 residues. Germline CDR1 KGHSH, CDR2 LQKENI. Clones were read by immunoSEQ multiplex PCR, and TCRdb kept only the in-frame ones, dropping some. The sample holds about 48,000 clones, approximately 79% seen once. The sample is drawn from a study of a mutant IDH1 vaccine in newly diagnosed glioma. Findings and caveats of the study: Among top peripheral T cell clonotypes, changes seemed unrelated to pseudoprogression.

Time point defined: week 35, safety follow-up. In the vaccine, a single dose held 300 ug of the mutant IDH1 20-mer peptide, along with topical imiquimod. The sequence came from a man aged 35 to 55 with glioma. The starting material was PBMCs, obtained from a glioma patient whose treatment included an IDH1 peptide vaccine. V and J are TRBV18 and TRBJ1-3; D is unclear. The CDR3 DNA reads TGTGCCAGCTCACCATCCGGGGGAAACACCATATATTTT. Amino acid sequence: CASSPSGGNTIYF.